This TCR beta chain derives from a study of cytomegalovirus exposure and HLA in healthy donors. The CDR3 runs to 14 residues. With 6 bases clipped from V and 5 bases from J, the junction kept 9 bases outside the gene matches. Per germline, CDR1 MDHEN and CDR2 SYDVKM. The PCR contained 60 Vbeta and 13 Jbeta primers. Measured with immunoSEQ multiplex PCR; TCRdb has only the in-frame clones, and not every one. Among roughly 190,000 clones listed, about 85% were seen once. Healthy bone marrow donors made up the cohort. Specimen: PBMCs. The rearrangement links TRBV28 to TRBJ2-5; TRBD1 matches 7 bases. This receptor was obtained from a boy aged 2-15 years in good health and CMV-seronegative. The CDR3 DNA sequence: TGTGCCAGCAGGACCAGGGGGTACGGGGAGACCCAGTACTTC. It yields the protein CASRTRGYGETQYF.